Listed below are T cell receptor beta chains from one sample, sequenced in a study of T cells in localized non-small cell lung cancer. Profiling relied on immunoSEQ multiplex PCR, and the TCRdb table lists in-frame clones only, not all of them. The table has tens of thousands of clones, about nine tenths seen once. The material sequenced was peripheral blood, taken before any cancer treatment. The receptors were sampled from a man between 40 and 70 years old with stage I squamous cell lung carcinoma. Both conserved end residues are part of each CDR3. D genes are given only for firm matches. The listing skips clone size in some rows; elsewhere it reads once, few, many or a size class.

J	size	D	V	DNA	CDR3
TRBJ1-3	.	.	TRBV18	TGTGCCAGCTCACCATACGGGGACACCATATATTTT	CASSPYGDTIYF
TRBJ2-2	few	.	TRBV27	TGTGCCAGCAGGGTTAACGCGAACACCGGGGAGCTGTTTTTT	CASRVNANTGELFF
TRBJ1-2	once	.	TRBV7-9	TGTGCCAGCAGCTCGCGACAGACCAACTATGGCTACACCTTC	CASSSRQTNYGYTF
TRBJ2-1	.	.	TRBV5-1	TGCGCCAGCAGCTTGGGGGGGAGCTCCTACAATGAGCAGTTCTTC	CASSLGGSSYNEQFF
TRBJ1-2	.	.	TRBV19	TGTGCCAGTAGTATAGGACTGCTTAACTATGGCTACACCTTC	CASSIGLLNYGYTF
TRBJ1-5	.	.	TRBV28	TGTGCCAGCAGTCGCCCTCGAGGCGTGGGACAGCCCCAGCATTTT	CASSRPRGVGQPQHF
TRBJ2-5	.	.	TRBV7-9	TGTGCCAGCACCCTGTTCGGGGTGGGGGAGACCCAGTACTTC	CASTLFGVGETQYF
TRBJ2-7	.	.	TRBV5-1	TGCGCCAGCAGCTTTATTAGCGGATACTCCTACGAGCAGTACTTC	CASSFISGYSYEQYF
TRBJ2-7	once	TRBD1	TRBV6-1	TGTGCCAGCAGTGAGATCGGACAGGCCAGGTCCTCCTACGAGCAGTACTTC	CASSEIGQARSSYEQYF
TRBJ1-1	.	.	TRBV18	TGTGCCAGCTCACCCTTCCGGGGGCGTTTCATGAACACTGAAGCTTTCTTT	CASSPFRGRFMNTEAFF
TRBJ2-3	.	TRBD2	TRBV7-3	TGTGCCAGCAGCGAGGTAGCGGGGAGGCTCGGAGCGCAGTATTTT	CASSEVAGRLGAQYF
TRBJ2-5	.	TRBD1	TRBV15	TGTGCCACCAGCCTCGGACAGGGTGGGGAGACCCAGTACTTC	CATSLGQGGETQYF
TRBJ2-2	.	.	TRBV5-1	TGCGCCAGCCAGCTCGTGGCAGAGAACACCGGGGAGCTGTTTTTT	CASQLVAENTGELFF
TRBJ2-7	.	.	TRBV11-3	TGTGCCAGCAGCTTAATTTATCGGGACCACCCGGGCTACGAGCAGTACTTC	CASSLIYRDHPGYEQYF
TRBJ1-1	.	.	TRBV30	TGTGCCTGGAGGACCAAGGGGCGGGGGAACACTGAAGCTTTCTTT	CAWRTKGRGNTEAFF
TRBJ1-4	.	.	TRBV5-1	TGCGCCAGCCGCCTGACGGTTATAGAAGAAAAACTGTTTTTT	CASRLTVIEEKLFF
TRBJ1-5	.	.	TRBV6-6	TGTGCCAGCAGTTACGGGGGGCAGGGGCAGCCCCAGCATTTT	CASSYGGQGQPQHF
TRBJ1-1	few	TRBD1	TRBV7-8	TGTGCCAGCAGCTTCTCCCGGACAGGGCTCATGAACACTGAAGCTTTCTTT	CASSFSRTGLMNTEAFF
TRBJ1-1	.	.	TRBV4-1	TGCGCCAGCAGCCAATTCCCACGAGGGAACACTGAAGCTTTCTTT	CASSQFPRGNTEAFF
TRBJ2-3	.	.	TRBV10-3	TGTGCCATCAGCGACGTAGGAGGGGGATTCACAGATACGCAGTATTTT	CAISDVGGGFTDTQYF
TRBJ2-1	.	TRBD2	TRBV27	TGTGCCAGCAGGAGACTAGCGGGAGAGCAGTTCTTC	CASRRLAGEQFF
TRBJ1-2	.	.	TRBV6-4	TGTGCCAGCCCTGGTTATGGCTACACCTTC	CASPGYGYTF
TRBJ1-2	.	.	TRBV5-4	TGTGCCAGCAGAAATATGGGAGATGGCTACACCTTC	CASRNMGDGYTF
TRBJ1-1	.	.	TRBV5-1	TGCGCCAGCAGCTTGGGTGAGTGGGTTGTGAACACTGAAGCTTTCTTT	CASSLGEWVVNTEAFF
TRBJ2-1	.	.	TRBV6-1	TGTGCCAGCAGTGAACAGGGAGATGAGCAGTTCTTC	CASSEQGDEQFF
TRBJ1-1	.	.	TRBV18	TGTGCCAGCTCACCCGGGAGTTACACTGAAGCTTTCTTT	CASSPGSYTEAFF
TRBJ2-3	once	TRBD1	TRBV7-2	TGTGCCAGCAGCTTTGGTTTAGGACAGGGGCAGAGAGATACGCAGTATTTT	CASSFGLGQGQRDTQYF
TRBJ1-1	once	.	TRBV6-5	TGTGCCAGCAGTTACTCGATAGCAGAAACTGAAGCTTTCTTT	CASSYSIAETEAFF
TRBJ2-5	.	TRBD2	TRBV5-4	TGTGCCAGCAGCTTGCGAAGCGGGGGGCCCCAAGAGACCCAGTACTTC	CASSLRSGGPQETQYF
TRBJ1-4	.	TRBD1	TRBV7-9	TGTGCCAGCAGCGCGGGACAGGGGACAACTAATGAAAAACTGTTTTTT	CASSAGQGTTNEKLFF
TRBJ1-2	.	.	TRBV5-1	TGCGCCAGCAGCTTAGAGAGCTATGGCTACACCTTC	CASSLESYGYTF
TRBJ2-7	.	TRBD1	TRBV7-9	TGTGCCAGCAGCCGACCGGGACAGGGCTACGAGCAGTACTTC	CASSRPGQGYEQYF
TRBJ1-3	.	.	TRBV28	TGTGCCAGCAGTTCTCAGCGCTCTGGAAACACCATATATTTT	CASSSQRSGNTIYF
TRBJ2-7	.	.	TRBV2	TGTGCCAGCAGCGCGTCAGGGACGGCTCCGCAGTACTTC	CASSASGTAPQYF
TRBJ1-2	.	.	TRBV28	TGTGCCAGCAGTCGATTCAGGGATGGCTACACCTTC	CASSRFRDGYTF
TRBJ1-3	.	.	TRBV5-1	TGCGCCAGCAGCTCGGCAGGGGAACCCCTTGGAAACACCATATATTTT	CASSSAGEPLGNTIYF
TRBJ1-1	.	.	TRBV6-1	TGTGCCAGCGGACTTTCGAACACTGAAGCTTTCTTT	CASGLSNTEAFF
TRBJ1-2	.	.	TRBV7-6	TGTGCCAGCAGCAGGGACGAAGGGAACTATGGCTACACCTTC	CASSRDEGNYGYTF
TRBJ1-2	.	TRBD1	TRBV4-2	TGTGCCAGCAGCCAAGGGGACAGGCCGGATGGCTACACCTTC	CASSQGDRPDGYTF
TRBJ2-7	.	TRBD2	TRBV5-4	TGTGCCAGCAGCTTGAGGCTAGCGGGGGGATCCTACGAGCAGTACTTC	CASSLRLAGGSYEQYF
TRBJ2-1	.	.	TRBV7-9	TGTGCCAGCAGCTTAGTAGGGGGGTGGAGCAATGAGCAGTTCTTC	CASSLVGGWSNEQFF
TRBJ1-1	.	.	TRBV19	TGTGCCAGTACTGATACCCCCAGCAGGACTGAAGCTTTCTTT	CASTDTPSRTEAFF
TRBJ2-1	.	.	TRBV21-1	TGTGCCAGCCTAGCGGCCTCGTATGAGCAGTTCTTC	CASLAASYEQFF
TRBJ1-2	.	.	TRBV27	TGTGCCAGCAGTCGCAATGCTGGGTTTAGATTCTCTGGCTACACCTTC	CASSRNAGFRFSGYTF
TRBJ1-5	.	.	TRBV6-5	TGTGCCAGCAGTTACGCACAGAAAAATCAGCCCCAGCATTTT	CASSYAQKNQPQHF